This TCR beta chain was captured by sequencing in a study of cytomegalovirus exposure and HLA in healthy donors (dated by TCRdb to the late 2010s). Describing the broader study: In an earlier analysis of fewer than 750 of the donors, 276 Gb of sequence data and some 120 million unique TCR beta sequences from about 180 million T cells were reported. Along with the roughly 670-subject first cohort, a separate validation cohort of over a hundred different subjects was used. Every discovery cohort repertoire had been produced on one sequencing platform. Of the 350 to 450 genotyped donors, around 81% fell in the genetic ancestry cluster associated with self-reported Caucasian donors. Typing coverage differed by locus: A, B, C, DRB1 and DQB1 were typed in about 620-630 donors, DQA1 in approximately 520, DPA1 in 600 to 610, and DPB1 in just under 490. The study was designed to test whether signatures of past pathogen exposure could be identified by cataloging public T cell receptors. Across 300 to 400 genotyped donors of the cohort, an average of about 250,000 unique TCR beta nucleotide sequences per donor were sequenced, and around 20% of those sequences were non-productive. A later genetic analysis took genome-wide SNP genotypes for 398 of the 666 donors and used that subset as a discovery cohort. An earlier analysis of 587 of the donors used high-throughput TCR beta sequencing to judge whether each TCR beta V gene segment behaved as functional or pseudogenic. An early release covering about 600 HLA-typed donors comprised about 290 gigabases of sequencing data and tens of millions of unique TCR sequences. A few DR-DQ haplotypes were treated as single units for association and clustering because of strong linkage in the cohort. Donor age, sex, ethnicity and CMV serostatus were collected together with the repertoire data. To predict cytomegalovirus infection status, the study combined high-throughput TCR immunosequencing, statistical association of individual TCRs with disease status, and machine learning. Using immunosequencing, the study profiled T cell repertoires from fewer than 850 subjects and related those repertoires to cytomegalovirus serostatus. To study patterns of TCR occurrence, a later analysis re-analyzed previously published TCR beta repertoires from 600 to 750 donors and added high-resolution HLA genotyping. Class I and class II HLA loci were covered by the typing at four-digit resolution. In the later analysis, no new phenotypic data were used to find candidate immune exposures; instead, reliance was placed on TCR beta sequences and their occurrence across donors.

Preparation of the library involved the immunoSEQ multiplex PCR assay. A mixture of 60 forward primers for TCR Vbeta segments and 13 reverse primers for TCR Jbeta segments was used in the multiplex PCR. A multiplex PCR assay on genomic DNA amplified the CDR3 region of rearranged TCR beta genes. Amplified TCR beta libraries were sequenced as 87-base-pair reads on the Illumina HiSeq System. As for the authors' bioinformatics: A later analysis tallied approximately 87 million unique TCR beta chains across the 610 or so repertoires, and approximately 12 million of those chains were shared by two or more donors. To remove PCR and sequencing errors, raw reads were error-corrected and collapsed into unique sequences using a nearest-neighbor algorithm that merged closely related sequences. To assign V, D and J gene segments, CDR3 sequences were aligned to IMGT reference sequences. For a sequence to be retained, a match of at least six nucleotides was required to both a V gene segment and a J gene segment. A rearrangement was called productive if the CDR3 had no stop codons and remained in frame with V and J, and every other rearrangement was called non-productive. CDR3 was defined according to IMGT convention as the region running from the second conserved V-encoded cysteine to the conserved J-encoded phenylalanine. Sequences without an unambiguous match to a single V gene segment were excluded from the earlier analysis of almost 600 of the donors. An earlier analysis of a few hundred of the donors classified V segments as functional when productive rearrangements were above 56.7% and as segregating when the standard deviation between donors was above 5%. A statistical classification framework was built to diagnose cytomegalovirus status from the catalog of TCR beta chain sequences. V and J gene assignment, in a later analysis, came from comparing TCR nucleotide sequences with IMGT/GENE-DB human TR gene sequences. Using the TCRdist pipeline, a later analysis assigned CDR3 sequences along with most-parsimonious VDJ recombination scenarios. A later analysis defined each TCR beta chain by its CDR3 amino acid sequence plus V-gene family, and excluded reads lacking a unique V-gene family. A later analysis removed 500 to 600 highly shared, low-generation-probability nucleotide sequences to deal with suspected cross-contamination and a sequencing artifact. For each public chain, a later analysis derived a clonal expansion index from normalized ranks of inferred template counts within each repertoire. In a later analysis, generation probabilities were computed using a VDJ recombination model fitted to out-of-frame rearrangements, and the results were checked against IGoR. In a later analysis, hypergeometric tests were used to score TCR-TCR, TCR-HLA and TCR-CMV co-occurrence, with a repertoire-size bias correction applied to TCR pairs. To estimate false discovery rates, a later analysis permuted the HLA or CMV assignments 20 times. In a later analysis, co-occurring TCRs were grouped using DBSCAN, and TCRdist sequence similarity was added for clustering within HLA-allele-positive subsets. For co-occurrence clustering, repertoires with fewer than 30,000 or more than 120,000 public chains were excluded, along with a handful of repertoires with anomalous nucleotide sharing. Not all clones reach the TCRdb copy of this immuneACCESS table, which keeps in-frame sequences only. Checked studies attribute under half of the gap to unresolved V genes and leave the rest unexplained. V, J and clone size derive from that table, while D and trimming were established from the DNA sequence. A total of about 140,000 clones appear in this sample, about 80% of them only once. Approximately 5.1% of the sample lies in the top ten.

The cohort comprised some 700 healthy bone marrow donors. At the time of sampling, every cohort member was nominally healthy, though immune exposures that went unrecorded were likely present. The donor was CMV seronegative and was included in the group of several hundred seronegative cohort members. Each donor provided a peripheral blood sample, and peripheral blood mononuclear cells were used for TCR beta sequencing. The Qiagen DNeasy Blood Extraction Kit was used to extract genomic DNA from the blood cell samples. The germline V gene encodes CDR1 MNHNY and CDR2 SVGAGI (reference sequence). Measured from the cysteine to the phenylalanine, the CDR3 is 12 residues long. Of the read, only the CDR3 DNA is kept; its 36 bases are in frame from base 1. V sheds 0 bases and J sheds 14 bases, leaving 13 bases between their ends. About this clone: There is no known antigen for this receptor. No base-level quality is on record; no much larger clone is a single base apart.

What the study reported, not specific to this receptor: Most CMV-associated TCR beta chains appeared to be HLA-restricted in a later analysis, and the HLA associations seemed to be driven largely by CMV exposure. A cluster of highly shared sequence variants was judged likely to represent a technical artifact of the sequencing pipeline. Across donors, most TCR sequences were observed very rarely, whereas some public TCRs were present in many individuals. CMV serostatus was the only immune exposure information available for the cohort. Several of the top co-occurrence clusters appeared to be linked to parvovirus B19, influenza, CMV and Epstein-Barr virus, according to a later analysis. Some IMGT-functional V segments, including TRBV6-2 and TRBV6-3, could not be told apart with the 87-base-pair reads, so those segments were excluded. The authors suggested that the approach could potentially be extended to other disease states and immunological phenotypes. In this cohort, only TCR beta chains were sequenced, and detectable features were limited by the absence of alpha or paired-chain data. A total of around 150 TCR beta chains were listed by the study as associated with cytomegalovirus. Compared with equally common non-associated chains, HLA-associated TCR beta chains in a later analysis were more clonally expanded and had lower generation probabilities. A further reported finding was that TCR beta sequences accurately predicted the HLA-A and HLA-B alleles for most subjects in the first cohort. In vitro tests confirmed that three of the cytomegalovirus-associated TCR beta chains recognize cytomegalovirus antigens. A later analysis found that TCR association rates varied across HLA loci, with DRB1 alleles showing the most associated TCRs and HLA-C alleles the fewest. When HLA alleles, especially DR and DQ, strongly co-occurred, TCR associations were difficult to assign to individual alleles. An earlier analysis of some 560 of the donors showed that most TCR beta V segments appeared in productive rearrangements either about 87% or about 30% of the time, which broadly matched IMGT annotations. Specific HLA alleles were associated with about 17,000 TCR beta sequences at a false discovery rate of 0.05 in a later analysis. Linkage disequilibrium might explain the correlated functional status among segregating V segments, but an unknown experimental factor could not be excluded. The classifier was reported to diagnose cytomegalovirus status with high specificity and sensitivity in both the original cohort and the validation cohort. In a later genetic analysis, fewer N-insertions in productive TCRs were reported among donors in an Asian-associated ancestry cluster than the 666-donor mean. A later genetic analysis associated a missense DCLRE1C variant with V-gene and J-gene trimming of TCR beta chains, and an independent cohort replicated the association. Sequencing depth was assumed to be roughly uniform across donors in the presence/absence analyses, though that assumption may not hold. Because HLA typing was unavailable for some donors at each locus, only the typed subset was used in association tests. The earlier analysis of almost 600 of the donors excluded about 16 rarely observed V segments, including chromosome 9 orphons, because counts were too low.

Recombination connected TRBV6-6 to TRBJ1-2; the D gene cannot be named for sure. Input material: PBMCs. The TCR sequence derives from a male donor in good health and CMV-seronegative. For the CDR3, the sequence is CASSYSGTGKTF. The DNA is TGTGCCAGCAGTTACTCCGGTACGGGTAAAACCTTC.